This T cell receptor beta chain was identified during a study of OX40 agonist ivuxolimab in advanced cancers. In the study overall: Ivuxolimab was an agonistic, fully human IgG2 monoclonal antibody directed against OX40 (CD134), a costimulatory receptor. Partial responses occurred in three dose-escalation patients, of whom one had hepatocellular carcinoma and two had cutaneous melanoma. Intravenous ivuxolimab was administered to patients every 2 weeks at six dose levels: 0.01, 0.1, 0.3, 1.5, 3 and 10 mg/kg. Patients were allowed to have had prior anti-PD-1, anti-PD-L1 or anti-CTLA-4 therapy, and more than 30% of the dose-escalation patients had previously received checkpoint inhibitors. The dose-escalation cohort was around 84% male with a mean age of approximately 60 years, ranging from roughly 23 to 90. The purpose of peripheral TCRbeta sequencing was to test whether ivuxolimab changed TCR sequence diversity and led to clonal T-cell expansion. Of the 50 or so patients in dose escalation, about 19 had hepatocellular carcinoma, roughly 15 had melanoma, 9 had renal cell carcinoma and 9 had head and neck cancer. The paper reports the monotherapy dose-escalation portion (N of about 50 patients) of the phase I ivuxolimab trial.

The trial excluded patients who had a history of autoimmune disease or were on systemic immunosuppression. Peripheral blood for TCR sequencing was collected from all dose cohorts at baseline, on cycle 4 day 1, and on cycle 7 day 1. The samples were drawn from a first-in-human, open-label, multicenter phase I dose-escalation trial of ivuxolimab. Adults with locally advanced or metastatic melanoma, renal cell, hepatocellular, or head and neck squamous cell carcinoma were enrolled in the trial. CD4+ and CD8+ T cells were sorted separately from peripheral blood before TCR sequencing. With respect to this clone: Its antigen is currently not known. Qualities for individual bases were not recorded, and no much larger clone is one base off.

For sequencing of the TCRbeta CDR3 region, genomic DNA was extracted from the sorted cells. TCRbeta CDR3 regions were sequenced using the immunoSEQ Assay. This is the immuneACCESS table as TCRdb keeps it, with only in-frame sequences that have V and J called. A part of the clones is gone; compared with another copy, unresolved V genes explain less than half, and the rest is unexplained. The sample contains under 45,000 clones, around 70% of them found a single time. Roughly 18% of the sample goes to the ten largest clones. CDR1 and CDR2 (MNHEY, SMNVEV) derive from the germline V gene (reference sequence). Reading from cysteine to phenylalanine, the CDR3 counts 11 amino acids. The retained sequence is limited to the CDR3, 33 bases, with the frame set at the first base. Relative to germline, V is 6 bases shorter and J is 7 bases shorter, with 8 bases between their ends. What the study reported, not specific to this receptor: The antigen specificity of the clonally expanded peripheral T cells was not determined. At doses from 0.1 to 3.0 mg/kg, clonal expansion was seen in both CD4+ and CD8+ blood T cells between baseline and week 6. Low levels of normalized T-cell clonal expansion were also shown by some nonresponding patients. In the 0.1-3.0 mg/kg groups, partial responders had among the lowest normalized peripheral clonal expansion, particularly in CD8+ T cells. After ivuxolimab, more expanded clones were found on average in CD8+ T cells than in CD4+ T cells.

This sample comprised CD4+ or CD8+ T cells sorted from blood, obtained in a trial of the OX40 agonist ivuxolimab. The receptor comes from an adult with an advanced solid tumor such as melanoma, head and neck, liver or kidney cancer. In this chain, TRBV27 is recombined with TRBJ2-3, with no reliable assignment of the D segment. At the DNA level, the sequence is TGTGCCAGCAGGGTCGGGTATACGCAGTATTTT. Its protein reads: CASRVGYTQYF.